What follows is one TCR beta chain and its context. The antigen is unknown. Germline CDR1 is SEHNR and CDR2 is FQNEAQ (reference sequence). This CDR3 region has 17 residues. After removal of 5 bases from V and 5 bases from J, the junction contained 15 bases not matched to a gene. The table came from immunoSEQ multiplex PCR; TCRdb's copy has only in-frame clones and leaves some out. The sample carries approximately 70,000 clones, about 90% recorded once. The data were taken from a study of OX40 agonist ivuxolimab in advanced cancers. Study results and limitations: Among T cells, CD8+ cells averaged more expanded clones than CD4+ cells.

The source of this sequence is an adult with an advanced solid tumor such as melanoma, head and neck, liver or kidney cancer. The rearrangement links TRBV7-9 to TRBJ2-1; 7 bases match TRBD2. The sample here was CD4+ or CD8+ T cells sorted from blood, taken in a trial of the OX40 agonist ivuxolimab. This chain's CDR3 is CASSAKPSSGGNNEQFF. CDR3 DNA: TGTGCCAGCAGCGCCAAGCCCTCTAGCGGAGGAAACAATGAGCAGTTCTTC.